These 8 T cell receptor beta chains were all obtained from the same sample, sequenced in a study of control samples from healthy donors and cancer patients. Here immunoSEQ multiplex PCR was the method, and the copy in TCRdb shows in-frame clones only, minus some. The top ten hold about 7.6% of the sample, which has 100,000 to 150,000 clones, nearly 90% seen once. The sequenced sample was PBMCs. The source is a man aged 50-60 years with head and neck cancer.

The rearrangement uses TRBV19 and TRBJ2-7; D is uncertain. V was clipped by 9 bases and J by 1 base, with 19 bases between them. Germline loops: CDR1 LNHDA, CDR2 SQIVND (reference sequence). There are 15 residues in the CDR3. The DNA of the CDR3 is TGTGCCAGCTCCGTGTCGAGTTGGCAATCCTACGAGCAGTACTTC. Protein sequence: CASSVSSWQSYEQYF.

The V call is TRBV10-3, the J call TRBJ2-5, with unresolved D. The CDR3 length is 13 residues. V lost 2 bases, J lost 3 bases, and 7 bases lay in between. From germline, CDR1 is ENHRY and CDR2 SYGVKD. The CDR3 region has the DNA TGTGCCATCAGTGAGATGATCGAAGAGACCCAGTACTTC. It translates to CAISEMIEETQYF.

The CDR3 DNA reads as TGCGCCAGCAGCTTGCTAGGAGGGCCTACCTACGAGCAGTACTTC. Translated: CASSLLGGPTYEQYF. This chain connects TRBV5-1 to TRBJ2-7; D might be TRBD2 (6 bases). Per the germline V gene, CDR1 is SGHRS and CDR2 is YFSETQ. The CDR3 covers 15 residues. V gave up 1 base and J gave up 2 bases, with 13 bases separating them.

The chain combines TRBV28 with TRBJ1-5; D is uncertain. This CDR3 has 13 amino acids. Trimming stripped 2 bases from V and 10 bases from J, with 12 bases between. Germline loops: CDR1 MDHEN, CDR2 SYDVKM. CDR3: CASSLGPLRPQHF. CDR3 DNA: TGTGCCAGCAGTTTAGGTCCTCTTCGACCCCAGCATTTT.

Only one count was recorded for this clone. The genes are TRBV15 and TRBJ1-4; the match to TRBD1 covers 7 bases. With V trimmed by 0 bases and J by 0 bases, 4 bases remained unmatched. CDR3 length: 17 amino acids. CDR1 is LNHNV, CDR2 YYDKDF, per germline (reference sequence). The CDR3 reads CATSREQGRATNEKLFF. CDR3 coding DNA: TGTGCCACCAGCAGAGAACAGGGGCGTGCAACTAATGAAAAACTGTTTTTT.

The CDR3 spells CASSHQGRKDTFF. CDR3 DNA sequence: TGCGCCAGCAGTCACCAGGGGCGCAAGGATACTTTCTTT. The rearrangement links TRBV23-1 to TRBJ1-1; tentatively, D is TRBD1 (6 bases). TRBV23-1 is placed among ORFs of uncertain function. Trimming removed 3 bases at V and 12 bases at J, with 17 bases between. This CDR3 contains 13 residues.

The chain joins TRBV29-1 to TRBJ2-7; D tentatively reads TRBD1 or TRBD2 (6 bases each). V lost 7 bases to trimming and J lost 0 bases, with 10 bases between them. CDR3 length equals 12 residues. Germline-derived CDR1 and CDR2 are SQVTM and ANQGSEA. CDR3 in amino acids: CSAGASSYEQYF. CDR3 DNA: TGCAGCGCGGGGGCGAGCTCCTACGAGCAGTACTTC.

The CDR3 DNA follows: TGTGCCAGCATTATGGGGTTATCGCAGTATTTT. As protein: CASIMGLSQYF. The J gene is TRBJ2-3, the V gene TRBV27; D not resolved. With 7 bases removed from V and 10 bases from J, the gap between germline ends came to 12 bases. CDR3 length equals 11 residues. Germline CDR1 and CDR2: MNHEY and SMNVEV (reference sequence).